This section outlines one TCR beta chain sequence together with its context. Its cognate antigen has yet to be identified. No base qualities exist here, and no much larger clone lies one base off it. The trim is 1 base for V and 0 bases for J, with a gap of 1 base between the germline ends. The CDR3 runs 12 amino acids, cysteine and phenylalanine included. Of all the DNA, just the CDR3 is kept, 36 bases in frame from base 1. CDR1 is given as SGDLS and CDR2 as YYNGEE, both from the germline V gene. The sample belongs to a study of control samples from healthy donors and cancer patients (dated by TCRdb to the early 2020s). Library creation used the immunoSEQ multiplex PCR assay. TCRdb carries this immuneACCESS record with in-frame sequences only. Its versions omit some clonotypes, under half of them owing to an unresolved V gene in the studies checked, with the rest unexplained. The sample table lists some 120,000 clones, 80% to 90% of them with a count of one. The ten largest account for 40% of the sample.

The sample comprised blood. The source is a man in his forties or fifties in good health. This chain is built from TRBV9 and TRBJ1-2, with the D gene uncertain. The DNA sequence reads TGTGCCAGCAGCGTACCTAACTATGGCTACACCTTC. Its translation is CASSVPNYGYTF. The CDR3 plus the reference TRBV9 and TRBJ1-2 genes for the other parts give the full variable domain: DSGVTQTPKHLITATGQRVTLRCSPRSGDLSVYWYQQSLDQGLQFLIQYYNGEERAKGNILERFSAQQFPDLHSELNLSSLELGDSALYFCASSVPNYGYTFGSGTRLTVV.